This T cell receptor (beta chain) came from a study of shared T cell receptors in the human thymus. Method: immunoSEQ multiplex PCR; TCRdb's copy keeps in-frame clones and lacks some. The sample lists hundreds of thousands of clones; roughly 90% were seen once. The CDR3 totals 14 residues. Germline loops: CDR1 SGHTA, CDR2 FQGTGA. V lost 11 bases, J lost 7 bases, and 12 bases stayed unmatched. The same sample was also studied in work on human thymus T cells. Per that paper: Apparent bias marked the V and J gene usage of thymic and blood repertoires. Related work found strong thymic repertoire overlap between unrelated individuals.

The V gene is TRBV7-3, the J gene TRBJ2-1, with 9 bases aligning to TRBD2. The origin of this receptor is a boy younger than two with a congenital heart defect. Source material: thymocytes. The CDR3 reads CASREASGKNEQFF. The CDR3 nucleotides read TGTGCCTCCCGGGAGGCTAGCGGGAAGAATGAGCAGTTCTTC.